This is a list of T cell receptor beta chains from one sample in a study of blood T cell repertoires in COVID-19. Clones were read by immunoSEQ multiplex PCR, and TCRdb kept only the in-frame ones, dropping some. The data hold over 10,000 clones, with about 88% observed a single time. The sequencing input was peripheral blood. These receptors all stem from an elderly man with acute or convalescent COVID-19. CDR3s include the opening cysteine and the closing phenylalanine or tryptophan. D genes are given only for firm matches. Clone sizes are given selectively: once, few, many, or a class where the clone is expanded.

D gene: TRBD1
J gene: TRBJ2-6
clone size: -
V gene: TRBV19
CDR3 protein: CASSIYRAGDRGSGANVLTF
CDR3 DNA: TGTGCCAGTAGTATATATAGGGCGGGGGACAGGGGCTCTGGGGCCAACGTCCTGACTTTC

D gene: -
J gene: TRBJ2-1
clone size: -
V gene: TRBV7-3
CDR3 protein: CASSLVGFSYNEQFF
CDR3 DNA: TGTGCCAGCAGCTTAGTCGGGTTCTCCTACAATGAGCAGTTCTTC

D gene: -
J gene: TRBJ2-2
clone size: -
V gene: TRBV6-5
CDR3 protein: CASSYFGSTNTGELFF
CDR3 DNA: TGTGCCAGCAGTTATTTCGGGTCCACGAACACCGGGGAGCTGTTTTTT

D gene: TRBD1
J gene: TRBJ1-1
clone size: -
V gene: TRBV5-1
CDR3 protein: CASSTGTGGNTEAFF
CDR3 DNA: TGCGCCAGCAGCACTGGGACAGGAGGGAACACTGAAGCTTTCTTT

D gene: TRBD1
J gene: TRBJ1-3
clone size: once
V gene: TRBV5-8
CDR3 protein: CASSQGQGAISGNTIYF
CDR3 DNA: TGTGCCAGCAGCCAGGGACAGGGGGCCATCTCTGGAAACACCATATATTTT

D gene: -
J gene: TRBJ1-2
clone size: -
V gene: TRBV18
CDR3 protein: CASSLWDQTGVVSYGYTF
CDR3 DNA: TGTGCCAGCTCACTTTGGGATCAGACAGGAGTCGTTTCCTATGGCTACACCTTC

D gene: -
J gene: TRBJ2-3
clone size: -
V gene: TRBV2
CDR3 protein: CASSGQSTDTQYF
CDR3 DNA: TGTGCCAGCAGCGGACAGAGCACAGATACGCAGTATTTT

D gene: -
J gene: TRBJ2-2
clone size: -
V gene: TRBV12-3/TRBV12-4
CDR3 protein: CASSRTTPGELFF
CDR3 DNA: TGTGCCAGCAGTCGGACTACACCCGGGGAGCTGTTTTTT

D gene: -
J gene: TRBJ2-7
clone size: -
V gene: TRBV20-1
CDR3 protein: CSVKQGVGQYF
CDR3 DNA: TGCAGTGTCAAACAGGGTGTAGGGCAGTACTTC

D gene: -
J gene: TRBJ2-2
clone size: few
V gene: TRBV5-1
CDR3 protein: CASSPSGGVETGELFF
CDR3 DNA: TGCGCCAGCAGCCCTTCTGGCGGGGTCGAGACCGGGGAGCTGTTTTTT

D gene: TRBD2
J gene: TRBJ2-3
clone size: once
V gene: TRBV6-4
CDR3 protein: CASSFSGRMTDTQYF
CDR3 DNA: TGTGCCAGCAGTTTTAGCGGGAGAATGACAGATACGCAGTATTTT

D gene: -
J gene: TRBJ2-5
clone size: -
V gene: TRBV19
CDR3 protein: CASSTGLGEVETQYF
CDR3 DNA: TGTGCCAGTAGCACCGGACTTGGGGAAGTAGAGACCCAGTACTTC

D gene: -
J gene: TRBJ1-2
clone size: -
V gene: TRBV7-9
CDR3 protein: CASTPGTNIPYGYTF
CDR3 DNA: TGTGCCAGCACACCTGGGACAAACATCCCCTATGGCTACACCTTC

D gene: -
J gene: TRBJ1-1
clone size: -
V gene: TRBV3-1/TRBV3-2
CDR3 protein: CASSQEGAKDEAFF
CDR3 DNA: TGTGCCAGCAGCCAAGAGGGGGCGAAGGATGAAGCTTTCTTT

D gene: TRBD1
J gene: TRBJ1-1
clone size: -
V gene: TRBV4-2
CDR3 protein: CASSHPGQGGEAFF
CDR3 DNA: TGTGCCAGCAGCCATCCGGGACAGGGTGGTGAAGCTTTCTTT

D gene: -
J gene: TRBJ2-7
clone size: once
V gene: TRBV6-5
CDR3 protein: CASSYTGYYEQYF
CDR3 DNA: TGTGCCAGCAGCTACACAGGGTACTACGAGCAGTACTTC

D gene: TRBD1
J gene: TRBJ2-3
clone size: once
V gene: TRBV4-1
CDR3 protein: CASSQDNGRGLGDF
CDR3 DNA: TGCGCCAGCAGCCAAGATAATGGCAGGGGGTTGGGGGATTTT

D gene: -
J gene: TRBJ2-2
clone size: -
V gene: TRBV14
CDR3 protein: CASSQGTPYSRTGELFF
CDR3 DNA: TGTGCCAGCAGCCAAGGAACGCCCTACTCACGGACCGGGGAGCTGTTTTTT

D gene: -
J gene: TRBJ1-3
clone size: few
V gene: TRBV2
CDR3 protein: CARGGQSSGNTIYF
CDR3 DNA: TGTGCCAGAGGCGGACAGAGCTCTGGAAACACCATATATTTT

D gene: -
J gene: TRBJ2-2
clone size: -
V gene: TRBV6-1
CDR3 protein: CASSESSYRPGELFF
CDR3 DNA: TGTGCCAGCAGTGAAAGTTCTTACAGACCCGGGGAGCTGTTTTTT

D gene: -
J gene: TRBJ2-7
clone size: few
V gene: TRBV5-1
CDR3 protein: CASRRTSSSYEQYF
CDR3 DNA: TGCGCCAGCAGGAGGACATCTAGCTCCTACGAGCAGTACTTC

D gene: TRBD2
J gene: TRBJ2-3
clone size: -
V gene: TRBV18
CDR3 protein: CASSPTSGRLGTQYF
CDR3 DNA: TGTGCCAGCTCACCTACTAGCGGGAGATTGGGTACGCAGTATTTT

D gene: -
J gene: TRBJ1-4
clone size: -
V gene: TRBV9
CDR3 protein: CASSVGPGGNEKLFF
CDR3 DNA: TGTGCCAGCAGCGTAGGCCCTGGAGGTAATGAAAAACTGTTTTTT

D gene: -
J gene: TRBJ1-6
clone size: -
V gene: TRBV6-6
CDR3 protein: CASWIRENSPLHF
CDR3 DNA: TGTGCCAGTTGGATCCGGGAAAATTCACCCCTCCACTTT

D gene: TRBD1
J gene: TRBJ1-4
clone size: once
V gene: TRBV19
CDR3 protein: CASQDRGNEKLFF
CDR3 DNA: TGTGCCAGTCAGGACAGGGGGAATGAAAAACTGTTTTTT

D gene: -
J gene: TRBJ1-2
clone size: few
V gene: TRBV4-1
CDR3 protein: CASSQRGGRDPNYGYTF
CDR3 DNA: TGCGCCAGCAGCCAACGAGGGGGACGAGACCCTAACTATGGCTACACCTTC

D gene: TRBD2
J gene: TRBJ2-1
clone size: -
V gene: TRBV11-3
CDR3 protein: CASSLSGSGYEQFF
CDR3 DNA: TGTGCCAGCAGCTTAAGCGGGAGCGGGTATGAGCAGTTCTTC

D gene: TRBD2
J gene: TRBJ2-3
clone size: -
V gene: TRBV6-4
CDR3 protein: CASSDSASGDTDTQYF
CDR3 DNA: TGTGCCAGCAGTGACTCGGCTAGCGGGGACACAGATACGCAGTATTTT

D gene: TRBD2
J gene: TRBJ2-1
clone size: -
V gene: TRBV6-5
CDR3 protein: CASSYTGGLDEQFF
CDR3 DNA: TGTGCCAGCAGTTACACGGGGGGGCTCGATGAGCAGTTCTTC

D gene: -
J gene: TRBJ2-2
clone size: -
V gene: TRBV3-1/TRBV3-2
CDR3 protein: CASSPGAGGPNTGELFF
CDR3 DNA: TGTGCCAGCAGCCCCGGGGCAGGGGGGCCTAACACCGGGGAGCTGTTTTTT

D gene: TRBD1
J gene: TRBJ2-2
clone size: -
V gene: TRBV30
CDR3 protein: CACTGAGELFF
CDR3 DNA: TGTGCCTGCACAGGGGCCGGGGAGCTGTTTTTT

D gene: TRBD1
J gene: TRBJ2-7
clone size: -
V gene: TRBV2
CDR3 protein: CASSRDRGAEQYF
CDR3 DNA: TGTGCCAGCAGTCGGGACAGGGGAGCCGAGCAGTACTTC

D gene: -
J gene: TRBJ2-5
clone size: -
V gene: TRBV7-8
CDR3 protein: CASTAGGGAETQYF
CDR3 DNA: TGTGCCAGCACCGCAGGAGGGGGCGCGGAGACCCAGTACTTC

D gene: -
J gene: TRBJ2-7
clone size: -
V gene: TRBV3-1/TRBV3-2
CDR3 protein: CASSQVTYEQYF
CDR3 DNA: TGTGCCAGCAGCCAAGTTACCTACGAGCAGTACTTC

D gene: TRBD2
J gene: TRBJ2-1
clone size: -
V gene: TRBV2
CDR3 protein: CASKGLAGDRNEQFF
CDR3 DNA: TGTGCCAGCAAGGGACTAGCGGGAGATAGAAATGAGCAGTTCTTC

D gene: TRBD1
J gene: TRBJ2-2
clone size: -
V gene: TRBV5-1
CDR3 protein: CASQGNRGEGTGELFF
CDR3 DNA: TGCGCCAGCCAGGGCAACAGGGGTGAGGGCACCGGGGAGCTGTTTTTT

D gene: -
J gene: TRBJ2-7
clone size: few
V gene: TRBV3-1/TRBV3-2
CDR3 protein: CASSRYTGIPYEQYF
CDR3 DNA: TGTGCCAGCAGCCGCTACACAGGGATCCCCTACGAGCAGTACTTC

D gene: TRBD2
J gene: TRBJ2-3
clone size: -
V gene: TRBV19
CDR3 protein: CASSPELAGGYSTDTQYF
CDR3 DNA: TGTGCCAGTAGCCCCGAACTAGCGGGAGGGTATAGCACAGATACGCAGTATTTT

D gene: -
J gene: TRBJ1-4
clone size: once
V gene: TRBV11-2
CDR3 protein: CASSFGGNNEKLFF
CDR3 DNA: TGTGCCAGCAGCTTTGGCGGGAATAATGAAAAACTGTTTTTT

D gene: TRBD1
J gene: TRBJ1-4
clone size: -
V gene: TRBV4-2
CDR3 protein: CASSQEDRGRNEKLFF
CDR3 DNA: TGTGCCAGCAGCCAAGAGGACAGGGGGCGGAATGAAAAACTGTTTTTT

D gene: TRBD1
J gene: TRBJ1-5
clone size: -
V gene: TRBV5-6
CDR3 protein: CASSLSGGTGPYSNQPQHF
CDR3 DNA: TGTGCCAGCAGCTTATCCGGGGGGACAGGCCCTTATAGCAATCAGCCCCAGCATTTT

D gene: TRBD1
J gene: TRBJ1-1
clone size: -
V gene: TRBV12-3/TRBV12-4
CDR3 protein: CASSKKTGGEAFF
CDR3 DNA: TGTGCCAGCAGTAAAAAGACAGGGGGAGAAGCTTTCTTT

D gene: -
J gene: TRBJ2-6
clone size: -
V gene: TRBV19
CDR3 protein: CASGQQISGANVLTF
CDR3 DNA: TGTGCCAGTGGGCAGCAGATCTCTGGGGCCAACGTCCTGACTTTC

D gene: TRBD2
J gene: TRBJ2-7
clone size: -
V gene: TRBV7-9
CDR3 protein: CASRTSGSNDEQYF
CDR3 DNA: TGTGCCAGCAGGACTAGCGGGAGCAACGACGAGCAGTACTTC

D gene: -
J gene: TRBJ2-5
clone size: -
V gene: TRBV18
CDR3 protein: CASSPPGLQETQYF
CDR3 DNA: TGTGCCAGCTCACCACCGGGGCTCCAAGAGACCCAGTACTTC

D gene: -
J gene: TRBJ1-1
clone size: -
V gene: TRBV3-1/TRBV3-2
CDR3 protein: CASSLQLNTEAFF
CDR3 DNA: TGTGCCAGCAGCTTACAATTGAACACTGAAGCTTTCTTT

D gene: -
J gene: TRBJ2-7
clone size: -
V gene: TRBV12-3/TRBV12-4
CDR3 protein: CASSSDLPSEQYF
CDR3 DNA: TGTGCCAGCAGTTCAGATCTTCCCTCCGAGCAGTACTTC

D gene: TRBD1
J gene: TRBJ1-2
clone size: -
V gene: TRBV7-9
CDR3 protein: CASSTILGQGNYGYTF
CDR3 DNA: TGTGCCAGCAGCACGATATTGGGACAGGGGAACTATGGCTACACCTTC

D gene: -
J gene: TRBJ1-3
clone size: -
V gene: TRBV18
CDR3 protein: CASSRAGGPGNTIYF
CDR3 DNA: TGTGCCAGCTCACGGGCAGGAGGACCTGGAAACACCATATATTTT

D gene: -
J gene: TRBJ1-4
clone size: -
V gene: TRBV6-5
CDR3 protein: CASSNTRNEKLFF
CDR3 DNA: TGTGCCAGCAGCAACACACGTAATGAAAAACTGTTTTTT

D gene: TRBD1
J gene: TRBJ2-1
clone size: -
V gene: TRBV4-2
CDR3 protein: CASSQDGQGAKNEQFF
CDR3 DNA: TGTGCCAGCAGCCAAGATGGACAGGGGGCGAAGAATGAGCAGTTCTTC